Each of the 12 T cell receptor beta chains below was sequenced from the same sample in a study of beta chain features in type 1 diabetes listed by TCRdb under 2018. Library preparation employed the immunoSEQ multiplex PCR assay. The entire isolated RNA was reverse transcribed using the High Capacity cDNA Reverse Transcription Kit, and thus expressed TCRB transcripts were sequenced. TCRdb mirrors the immuneACCESS table, restricted to in-frame sequences. Some clones are absent from its copies; in checked studies, under half trace to an unresolved V gene, and the reason for the others is unknown. This sample comprises under 900,000 clones, 17% of them detected only once. 0.023% of the sample goes to the ten largest clones. The sample consisted of naive CD4+ T cells from blood. The cell subset or site label here, explained by the study, means: true naive CD4+ T cells. These receptors were collected from a woman between 18 and 29 years old in good health.

V gene TRBV4-2 combines with J gene TRBJ2-2; TRBD2 agrees at 9 bases. Germline V gives CDR1 LGHNA, CDR2 YNFKEQ. Trimming took 6 bases from V and 3 from J; bases not matched to a gene: 8. The CDR3 has 16 amino acids. The CDR3 spells CASRAIAGEYTGELFF. The DNA for the CDR3 is TGTGCCAGCAGGGCCATAGCGGGAGAATACACCGGGGAGCTGTTTTTT.

The gene calls are TRBV27 and TRBJ2-3; 11 nucleotides align to TRBD2. The ends lost 5 bases at V and 6 bases at J; junction bases unmatched: 7. Germline V lookup: CDR1 MNHEY, CDR2 SMNVEV (reference sequence). The CDR3 spans 15 residues. CDR3 loop: CASSPLAGGWDTQYF. For the CDR3, the DNA is TGTGCCAGCAGTCCCCTAGCGGGAGGCTGGGATACGCAGTATTTT.

This clone was seen only a few times. The chain couples TRBV28 to TRBJ2-7; TRBD2 might be the D (6 bases). The length of the CDR3 is 14 residues. CDR1 is MDHEN, CDR2 SYDVKM, per germline. With 3 bases removed from V and 2 bases from J, the gap between germline ends came to 11 bases. The CDR3 nucleotides are TGTGCCAGCAGTTTTCTGGGCGGGACCTACGAGCAGTACTTC. Amino acids: CASSFLGGTYEQYF.

The J gene is TRBJ2-3, the V gene TRBV4-1, with D possibly matching TRBD2 (6 bases). The CDR3 consists of 16 residues. Germline V lookup: CDR1 MGHRA, CDR2 YSYEKL. V dropped 1 base and J dropped 3 bases, with 14 bases sitting between them. The CDR3 DNA reads TGCGCCAGCAGCCAAGGTGCGGGGTGGTGGACAGATACGCAGTATTTT. It specifies CASSQGAGWWTDTQYF.

This rearrangement joins TRBV7-9 to TRBJ2-2; D may be TRBD2 (5 bases). The germline V gene encodes CDR1 SEHNR and CDR2 FQNEAQ (reference sequence). V gave up 5 bases and J gave up 4 bases, with 14 bases separating them. This CDR3 is built from 15 residues. DNA of the CDR3: TGTGCCAGCAGCGGACTTCGAGGAACCACCGGGGAGCTGTTTTTT. Translating it yields CASSGLRGTTGELFF. The full variable domain, with the rest looked up from reference TRBV7-9 and TRBJ2-2, is DTGVSQNPRHKITKRGQNVTFRCDPISEHNRLYWYRQTLGQGPEFLTYFQNEAQLEKSRLLSDRFSAERPKGSFSTLEIQRTEQGDSAMYLCASSGLRGTTGELFFGEGSRLTVL.

The J gene is TRBJ2-5, the V gene TRBV19; 9 bases are shared with TRBD2. Germline V gene lookup returns CDR1 LNHDA and CDR2 SQIVND (reference sequence). This CDR3 comprises 15 residues. The V gene end was trimmed by 3 bases and the J gene end by 5 bases; junction bases not matched to a gene: 7. CDR3 sequence reads: CASSIAGGPQETQYF. As DNA, the CDR3 is TGTGCCAGTAGTATTGCGGGAGGGCCTCAGGAGACCCAGTACTTC.

The rearrangement joins TRBV7-9 to TRBJ2-7; 7 nucleotides line up with TRBD2. CDR1 SEHNR and CDR2 FQNEAQ come from the germline V gene (reference sequence). The V gene end was trimmed by 5 bases and the J gene end by 2 bases; junction bases not matched to a gene: 18. The CDR3 spans 18 residues. The DNA for the CDR3 is TGTGCCAGCAGCCCCGGTGGCTGGGGTGCGGGAGATGCCTACGAGCAGTACTTC. This translates into CASSPGGWGAGDAYEQYF. Full variable domain (rest looked up from reference TRBV7-9 and TRBJ2-7): DTGVSQNPRHKITKRGQNVTFRCDPISEHNRLYWYRQTLGQGPEFLTYFQNEAQLEKSRLLSDRFSAERPKGSFSTLEIQRTEQGDSAMYLCASSPGGWGAGDAYEQYFGPGTRLTVT.

This clone appeared a few times. J is TRBJ2-7 and V is TRBV29-1; the D is unclear. The CDR3 contains 12 residues. Germline values: CDR1 SQVTM, CDR2 ANQGSEA. Trimming removed 7 bases at V and 7 bases at J, with 17 bases between. CDR3 region: CSATEVSREQYF. CDR3 nucleotides: TGCAGCGCCACGGAAGTTTCGAGAGAGCAGTACTTC.

This chain links TRBV9 with TRBJ2-1; 8 bases are shared with TRBD2. V was clipped by 3 bases and J by 6 bases; unmatched bases: 5. Per germline, CDR1 SGDLS and CDR2 YYNGEE. This CDR3 is 14 amino acids long. In nucleotides, the CDR3 is TGTGCCAGCAGCGCCGAGACTAGCGCCAATGAGCAGTTCTTC. Translation gives CASSAETSANEQFF.

This clone was recorded a few times. This rearrangement joins TRBV9 to TRBJ2-6; perhaps TRBD1 as D (6 bases). Germline V gives CDR1 SGDLS, CDR2 YYNGEE. V was trimmed by 0 bases and J by 5 bases, leaving 9 bases between them. The CDR3 has 15 amino acids. The CDR3 protein is CASSVGTGRANVLTF. DNA of the CDR3: TGTGCCAGCAGCGTAGGAACAGGGAGGGCCAACGTCCTGACTTTC. Complete variable domain (other parts from reference TRBV9 and TRBJ2-6): DSGVTQTPKHLITATGQRVTLRCSPRSGDLSVYWYQQSLDQGLQFLIQYYNGEERAKGNILERFSAQQFPDLHSELNLSSLELGDSALYFCASSVGTGRANVLTFGAGSRLTVL.

The rearrangement uses TRBV23-1 and TRBJ2-7; 7 bases fit TRBD1. TRBV23-1 is reported as an ORF; its role is uncertain. The CDR3 consists of 17 residues. V lost 0 bases and J lost 3; bases outside the gene matches: 11. The CDR3 bases are TGCGCCAGCAGTCAATCGCGGCCCAGGGGGAGACACTACGAGCAGTACTTC. This codes for CASSQSRPRGRHYEQYF.

The table lists this clone with a few counts. A junction boundary mismatches the germline segment, possibly from a read error. This sequence joins TRBV29-1 and TRBJ2-3; D is possibly TRBD2 (5 bases). The CDR3 has 12 residues. Looked up from germline, CDR1 is SQVTM and CDR2 is ANQGSEA. The CDR3 DNA sequence: TGCAGCGCCCGGGGATCCGCAAAGGGAGAAGAATTT. This translates into CSARGSAKGEEF.